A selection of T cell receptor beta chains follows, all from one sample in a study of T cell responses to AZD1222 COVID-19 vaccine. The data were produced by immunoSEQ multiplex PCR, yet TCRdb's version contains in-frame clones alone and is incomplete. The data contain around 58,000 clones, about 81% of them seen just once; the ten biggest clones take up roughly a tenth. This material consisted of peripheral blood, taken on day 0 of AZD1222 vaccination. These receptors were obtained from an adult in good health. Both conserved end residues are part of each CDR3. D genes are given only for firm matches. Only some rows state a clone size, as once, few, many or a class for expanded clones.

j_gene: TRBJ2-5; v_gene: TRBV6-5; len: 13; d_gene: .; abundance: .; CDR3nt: TGTGCCAGCAGTTACGGGCTGCGGGAGACCCAGTACTTC; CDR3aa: CASSYGLRETQYF
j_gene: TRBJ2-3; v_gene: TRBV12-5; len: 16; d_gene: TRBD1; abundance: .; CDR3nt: TGTGCTAGTGCCGAGGGACAGACCGCTAGCACAGATACGCAGTATTTT; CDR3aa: CASAEGQTASTDTQYF
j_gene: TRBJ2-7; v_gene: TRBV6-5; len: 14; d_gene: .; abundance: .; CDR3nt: TGTGCCAGCACCAGGACGGATCGAACCTACGAGCAGTACTTC; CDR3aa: CASTRTDRTYEQYF
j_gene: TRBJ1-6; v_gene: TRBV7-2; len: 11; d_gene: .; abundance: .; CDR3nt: TGTGCCAGCAGCTTAGGGACCACCCTCCACTTT; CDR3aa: CASSLGTTLHF
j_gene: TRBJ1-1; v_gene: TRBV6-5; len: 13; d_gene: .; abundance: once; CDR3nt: TGTGCCAGCAGTAGGTCGTGGGGCACTGAAGCTTTCTTT; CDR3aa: CASSRSWGTEAFF
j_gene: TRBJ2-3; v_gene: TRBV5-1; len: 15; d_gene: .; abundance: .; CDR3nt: TGCGCCAGCAGCTTGGACCGGGGCCGTGGAGATACGCAGTATTTT; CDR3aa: CASSLDRGRGDTQYF
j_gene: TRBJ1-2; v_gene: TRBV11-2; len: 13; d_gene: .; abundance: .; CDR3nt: TGTGCCAGCAGCTGGCAGGTTAACTATGGCTACACCTTC; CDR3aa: CASSWQVNYGYTF
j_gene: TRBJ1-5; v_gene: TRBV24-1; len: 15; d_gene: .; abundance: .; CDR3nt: TGTGCCACCAGTGATTCAGGGCCGCGCCATCAGCCCCAGCATTTT; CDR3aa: CATSDSGPRHQPQHF
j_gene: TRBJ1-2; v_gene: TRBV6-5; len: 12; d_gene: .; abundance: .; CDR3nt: TGTGCCAGCAGTCCACACCGCGGGGGGCGTAAATTC; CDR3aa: CASSPHRGGRKF
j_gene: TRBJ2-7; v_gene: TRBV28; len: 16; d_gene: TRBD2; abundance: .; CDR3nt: TGTGCCAGCAGTTTATGGACTAGCGGGAAAACCTACGAGCAGTACTTC; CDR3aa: CASSLWTSGKTYEQYF
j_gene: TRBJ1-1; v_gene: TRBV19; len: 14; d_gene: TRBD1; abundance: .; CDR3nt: TGTGCCAGCTCAGGGGGCCCGGTGAACACTGAAGCTTTCTTT; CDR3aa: CASSGGPVNTEAFF
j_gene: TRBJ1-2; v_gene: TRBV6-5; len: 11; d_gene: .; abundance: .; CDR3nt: TGTGCCAGCACGGGGGACCCTGGCTACACCTTC; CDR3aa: CASTGDPGYTF
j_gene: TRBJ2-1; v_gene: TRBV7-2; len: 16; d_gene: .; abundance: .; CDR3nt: TGTGCCAGCAGCCCAGCCCGACAGGTTGCGTACAATGAGCAGTTCTTC; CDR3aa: CASSPARQVAYNEQFF
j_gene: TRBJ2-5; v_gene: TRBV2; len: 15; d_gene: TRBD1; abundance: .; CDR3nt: TGTGCCAGCAGCCAGGACAGGGGTCTGTATTGGACCCAGTACTTC; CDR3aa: CASSQDRGLYWTQYF
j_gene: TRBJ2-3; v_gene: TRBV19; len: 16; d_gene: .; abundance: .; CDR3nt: TGTGCCAGTAGTACCCGACAGGTTCCCTCCACAGATACGCAGTATTTT; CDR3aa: CASSTRQVPSTDTQYF
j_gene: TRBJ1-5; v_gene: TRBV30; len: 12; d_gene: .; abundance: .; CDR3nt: TGTGCCTGGAGTGTAAATAGTCAGCCCCAGCATTTT; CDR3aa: CAWSVNSQPQHF
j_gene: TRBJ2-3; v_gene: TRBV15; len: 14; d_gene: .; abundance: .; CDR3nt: TGTGCCACCAGCAGAGGGACAGGCACAGATACGCAGTATTTT; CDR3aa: CATSRGTGTDTQYF
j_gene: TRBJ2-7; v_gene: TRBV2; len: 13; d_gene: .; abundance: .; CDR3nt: TGTGCCAGCAGTGAATACTGGTTCGGCGAGCAGTACTTC; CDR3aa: CASSEYWFGEQYF